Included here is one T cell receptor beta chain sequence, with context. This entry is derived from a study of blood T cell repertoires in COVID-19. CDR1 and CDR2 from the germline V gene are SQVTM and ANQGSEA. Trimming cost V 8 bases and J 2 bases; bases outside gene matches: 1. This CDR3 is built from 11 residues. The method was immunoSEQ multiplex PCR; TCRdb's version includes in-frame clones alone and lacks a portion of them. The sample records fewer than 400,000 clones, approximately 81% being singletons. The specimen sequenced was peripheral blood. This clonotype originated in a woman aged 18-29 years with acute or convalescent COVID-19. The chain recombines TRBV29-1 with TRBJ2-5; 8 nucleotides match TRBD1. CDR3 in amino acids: CSHRGQETQYF. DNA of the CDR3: TGCAGCCACAGGGGGCAAGAGACCCAGTACTTC.